This TCR beta chain emerged from a study of T-cell memory formation after mild COVID-19. After removal of 4 bases from V and 0 bases from J, the junction contained 7 bases not matched to a gene. The CDR3 runs 18 residues. CDR1 and CDR2 (germline): KGHDR, SFDVKD. One entry per CDR3 protein, called by TCRdb with MiXCR from the 5' RACE reads. Of 500,000 to 550,000 distinct CDR3 sequences listed, roughly 20% are singletons. The specimen sequenced was PBMCs or a T cell subset sorted from them (not recorded which). The TCR originated in an adult woman who had mild COVID-19 (a few samples of this study predate the infection). Cell type and time point are not known. The gene calls are TRBV24-1 and TRBJ2-3; 12 nucleotides match TRBD2. Here the CDR3 DNA reads TGTGCCACCAGTGACCCAGGACTAGCGGGACTGAGCACAGATACGCAGTATTTT. Amino acid sequence: CATSDPGLAGLSTDTQYF.